This TCR beta chain appears in the sequencing data of a study of cytomegalovirus exposure and HLA in healthy donors. General study points: CMV antigen specificity was confirmed in vitro for three CMV-associated chains. TCR beta chains numbering some 160 were designated cytomegalovirus-associated.

Sequenced by immunoSEQ multiplex PCR; TCRdb stores in-frame clones only, minus some. The data hold around 120,000 clones, with about 91% observed a single time. Germline CDR1 and CDR2: SNHLY and FYNNEI. V gave up 7 bases and J gave up 6 bases; unmatched junction bases: 4. This CDR3 is built from 14 residues. This clone turned up a few times. The antigen remains undetermined. V is TRBV2 and J is TRBJ2-4; TRBD2 agrees at 12 bases. The TCR comes from a man aged 18 to 30 in good health and CMV-seronegative. Sequencing input: PBMCs. Here the CDR3 reads CASTTGLAGNIQYF. As DNA, the CDR3 is TGTGCCAGCACCACGGGACTAGCGGGAAACATTCAGTACTTC.